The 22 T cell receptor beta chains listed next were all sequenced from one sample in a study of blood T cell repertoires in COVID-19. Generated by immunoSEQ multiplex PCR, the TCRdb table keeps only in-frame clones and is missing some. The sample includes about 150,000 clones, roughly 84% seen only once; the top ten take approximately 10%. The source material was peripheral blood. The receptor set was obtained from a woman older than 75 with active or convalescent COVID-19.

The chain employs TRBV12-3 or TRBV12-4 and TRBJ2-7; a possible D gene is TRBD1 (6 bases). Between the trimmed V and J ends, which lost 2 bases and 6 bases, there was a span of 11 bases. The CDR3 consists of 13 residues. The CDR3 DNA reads TGTGCCAGCAGTTTAAACAGGGCGGGCGAGCAGTACTTC. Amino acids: CASSLNRAGEQYF.

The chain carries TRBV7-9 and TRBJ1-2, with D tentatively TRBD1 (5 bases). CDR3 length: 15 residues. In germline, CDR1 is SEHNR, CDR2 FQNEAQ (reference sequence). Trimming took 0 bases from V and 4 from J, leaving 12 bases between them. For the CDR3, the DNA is TGTGCCAGCAGCTTAGCGGGCAGGGTCAGCTATGGCTACACCTTC. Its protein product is CASSLAGRVSYGYTF.

For the CDR3, the DNA is TGTGCCAGCAGCCTGGGTGGGGCAATGAACTATGGCTACACCTTC. Translation gives CASSLGGAMNYGYTF. V gene TRBV5-4 combines with J gene TRBJ1-2, with D perhaps matching TRBD1 (5 bases). This CDR3 has 15 amino acids. Trimming removed 4 bases at V and 2 bases at J, with 15 bases between. Looked up from germline, CDR1 is SGHNT and CDR2 is YYREEE (reference sequence). The variable domain in full, completed from reference TRBV5-4 and TRBJ1-2, reads ETGVTQSPTHLIKTRGQQVTLRCSSQSGHNTVSWYQQALGQGPQFIFQYYREEENGRGNFPPRFSGLQFPNYSSELNVNALELDDSALYLCASSLGGAMNYGYTFGSGTRLTVV.

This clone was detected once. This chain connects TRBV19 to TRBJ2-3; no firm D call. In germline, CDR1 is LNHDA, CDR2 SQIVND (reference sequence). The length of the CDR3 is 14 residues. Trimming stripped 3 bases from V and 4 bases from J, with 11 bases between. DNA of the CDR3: TGTGCCAGTAGTATCCGTGGCAGCGCAGATACGCAGTATTTT. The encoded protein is CASSIRGSADTQYF.

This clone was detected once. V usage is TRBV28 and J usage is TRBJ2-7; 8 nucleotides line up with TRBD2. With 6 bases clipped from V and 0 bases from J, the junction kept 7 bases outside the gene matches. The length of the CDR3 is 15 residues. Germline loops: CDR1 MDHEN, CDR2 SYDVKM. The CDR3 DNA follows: TGTGCCAGCAGCTCGACGACTAGCGTCTCCTACGAGCAGTACTTC. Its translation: CASSSTTSVSYEQYF.

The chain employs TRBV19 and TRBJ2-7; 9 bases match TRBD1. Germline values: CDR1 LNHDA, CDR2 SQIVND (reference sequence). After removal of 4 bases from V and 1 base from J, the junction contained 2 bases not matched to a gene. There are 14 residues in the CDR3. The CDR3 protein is CASSRQGESYEQYF. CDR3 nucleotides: TGTGCCAGTAGTAGACAGGGGGAATCCTACGAGCAGTACTTC.

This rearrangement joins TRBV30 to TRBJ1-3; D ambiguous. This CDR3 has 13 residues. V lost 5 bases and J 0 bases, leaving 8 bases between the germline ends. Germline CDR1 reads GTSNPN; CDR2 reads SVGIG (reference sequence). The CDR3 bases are TGTGCCTGGGGACGGAGCTCTGGAAACACCATATATTTT. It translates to CAWGRSSGNTIYF.

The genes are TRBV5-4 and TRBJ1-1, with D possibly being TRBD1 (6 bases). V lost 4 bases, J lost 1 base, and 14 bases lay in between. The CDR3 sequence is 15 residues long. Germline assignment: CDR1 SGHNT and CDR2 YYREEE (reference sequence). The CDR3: CASSVYRATNTEAFF. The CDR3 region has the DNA TGTGCCAGCAGCGTTTACAGGGCGACGAACACTGAAGCTTTCTTT.

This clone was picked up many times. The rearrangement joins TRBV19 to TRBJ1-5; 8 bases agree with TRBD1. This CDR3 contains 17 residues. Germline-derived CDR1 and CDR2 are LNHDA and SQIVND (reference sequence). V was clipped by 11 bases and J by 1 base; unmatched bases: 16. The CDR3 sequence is CAEGVTGELMSNQPQHF. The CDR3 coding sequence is TGTGCCGAAGGGGTGACAGGGGAATTGATGAGCAATCAGCCCCAGCATTTT.

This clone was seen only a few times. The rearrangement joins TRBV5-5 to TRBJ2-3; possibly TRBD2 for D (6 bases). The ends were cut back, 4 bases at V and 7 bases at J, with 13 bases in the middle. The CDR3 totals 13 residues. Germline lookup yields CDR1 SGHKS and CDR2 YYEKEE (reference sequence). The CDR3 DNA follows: TGTGCCAGCAGCGCCGAAGGAGGGTATACGCAGTATTTT. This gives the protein CASSAEGGYTQYF.

CDR3: CASSLQGQPRDGYTF. DNA of the CDR3: TGCGCCAGCAGCCTTCAAGGACAGCCGCGGGATGGCTACACCTTC. The chain uses TRBV5-1 and TRBJ1-2, with D perhaps TRBD1 (6 bases). The CDR3 is 15 residues long. V was trimmed by 4 bases and J by 6 bases, leaving 19 bases between them. CDR1 is SGHRS and CDR2 is YFSETQ in the germline V gene.

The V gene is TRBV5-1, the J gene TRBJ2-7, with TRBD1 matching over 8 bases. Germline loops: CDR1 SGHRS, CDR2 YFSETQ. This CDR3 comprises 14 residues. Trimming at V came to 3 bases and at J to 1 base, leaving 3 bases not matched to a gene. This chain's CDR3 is CASSSGTGSYEQYF. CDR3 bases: TGCGCCAGCAGCTCCGGGACAGGTTCCTACGAGCAGTACTTC.

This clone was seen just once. For the CDR3, the DNA is TGTGCCAGTAGTAAAGGGAGATTGGGCACCGGGGAGCTGTTTTTT. It codes for CASSKGRLGTGELFF. The rearrangement links TRBV19 to TRBJ2-2; tentatively, D is TRBD2 (5 bases). CDR1 and CDR2 from the germline V gene are LNHDA and SQIVND (reference sequence). Trimming pared 4 bases from V and 4 bases from J, leaving 13 bases between. The CDR3 extends over 15 amino acids.

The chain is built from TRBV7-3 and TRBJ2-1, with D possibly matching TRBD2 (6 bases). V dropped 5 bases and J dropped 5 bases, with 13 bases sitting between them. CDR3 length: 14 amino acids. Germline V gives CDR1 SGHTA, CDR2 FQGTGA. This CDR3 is CASSDTGSHNEQFF. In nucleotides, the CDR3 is TGTGCCAGCAGCGACACCGGGAGCCACAATGAGCAGTTCTTC.

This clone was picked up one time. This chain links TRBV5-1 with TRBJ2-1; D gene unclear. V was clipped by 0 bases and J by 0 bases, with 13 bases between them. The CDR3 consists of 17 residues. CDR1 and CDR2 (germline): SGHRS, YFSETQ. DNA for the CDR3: TGCGCCAGCAGCTTGGCCAGAGGCGGCAGCTCCTACAATGAGCAGTTCTTC. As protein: CASSLARGGSSYNEQFF.

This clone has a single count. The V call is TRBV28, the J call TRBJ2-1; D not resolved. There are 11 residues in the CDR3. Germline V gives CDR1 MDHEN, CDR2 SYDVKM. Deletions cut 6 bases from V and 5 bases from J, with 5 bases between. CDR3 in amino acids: CASSLHNEQFF. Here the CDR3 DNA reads TGTGCCAGCAGCCTACACAATGAGCAGTTCTTC.

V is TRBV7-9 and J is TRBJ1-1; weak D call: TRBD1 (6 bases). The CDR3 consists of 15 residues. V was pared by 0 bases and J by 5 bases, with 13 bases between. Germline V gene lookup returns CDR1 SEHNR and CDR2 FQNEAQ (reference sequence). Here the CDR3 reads CASSLAGGTLTEAFF. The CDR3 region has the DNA TGTGCCAGCAGCTTAGCGGGTGGGACATTAACTGAAGCTTTCTTT.

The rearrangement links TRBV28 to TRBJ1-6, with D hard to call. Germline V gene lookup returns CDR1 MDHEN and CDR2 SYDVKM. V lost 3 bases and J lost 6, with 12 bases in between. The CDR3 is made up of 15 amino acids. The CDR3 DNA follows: TGTGCCAGCAGTTTCGCTTTGGGCAGTAATTCACCCCTCCACTTT. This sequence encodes CASSFALGSNSPLHF. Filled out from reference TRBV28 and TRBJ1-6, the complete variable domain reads DVKVTQSSRYLVKRTGEKVFLECVQDMDHENMFWYRQDPGLGLRLIYFSYDVKMKEKGDIPEGYSVSREKKERFSLILESASTNQTSMYLCASSFALGSNSPLHFGNGTRLTVT.

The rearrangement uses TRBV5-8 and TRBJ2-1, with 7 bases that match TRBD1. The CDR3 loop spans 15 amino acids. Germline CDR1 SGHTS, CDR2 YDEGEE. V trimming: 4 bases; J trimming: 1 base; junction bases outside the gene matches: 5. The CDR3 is CASSPGTASYNEQFF. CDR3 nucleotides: TGTGCCAGCAGCCCCGGGACAGCTTCCTACAATGAGCAGTTCTTC.

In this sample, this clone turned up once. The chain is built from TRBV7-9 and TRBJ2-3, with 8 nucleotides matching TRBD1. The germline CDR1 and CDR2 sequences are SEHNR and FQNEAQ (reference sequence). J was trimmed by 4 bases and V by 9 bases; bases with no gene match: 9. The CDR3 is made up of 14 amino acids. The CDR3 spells CARGGAGGADTQYF. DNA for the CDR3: TGTGCCAGAGGAGGGGCAGGGGGCGCAGATACGCAGTATTTT.

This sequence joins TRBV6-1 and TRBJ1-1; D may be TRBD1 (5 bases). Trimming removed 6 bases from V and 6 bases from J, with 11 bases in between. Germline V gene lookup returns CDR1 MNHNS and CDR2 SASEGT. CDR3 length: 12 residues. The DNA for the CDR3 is TGTGCCAGCAGCCCCGGGGGGGCTGAAGCTTTCTTT. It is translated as CASSPGGAEAFF.

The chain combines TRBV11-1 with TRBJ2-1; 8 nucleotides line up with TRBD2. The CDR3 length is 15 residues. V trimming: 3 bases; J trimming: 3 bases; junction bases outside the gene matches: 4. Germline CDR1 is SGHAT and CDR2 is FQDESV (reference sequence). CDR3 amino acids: CASSFAGGIYNEQFF. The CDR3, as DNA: TGTGCCAGCAGCTTCGCGGGAGGTATCTACAATGAGCAGTTCTTC.